This T cell receptor beta chain is drawn from a study of cytomegalovirus exposure and HLA in healthy donors. This PCR relied on a set of 60 Vbeta primers and 13 Jbeta primers. Some clones are missing from TCRdb's copy, which holds only in-frame ones; the method was immunoSEQ multiplex PCR. The sample contains 90,000 to 110,000 clones, almost 70% of which appear only once. In the case of this clone: The antigen is not known.

Study-level findings and limits: An analysis was carried out at a later point. It showed that HLA-associated TCR beta chains were more clonally expanded than equally common non-associated chains. HLA-A and HLA-B allele assignments for most subjects were reportedly predicted accurately using TCR beta sequences. As a later analysis showed, a missense DCLRE1C variant was linked to trimming of TCR beta V- and J-genes. Productive status was seen about 87% or about 30% of the time for most TCR beta V segments in an earlier analysis.

Germline assignment: CDR1 MGHDK and CDR2 SYGVNS. With 3 bases removed from V and 6 bases from J, the gap between germline ends came to 5 bases. The CDR3 has 12 amino acids. This TCR came from a man between 25 and 39 years old in good health and CMV-seronegative. This sequence joins TRBV25-1 and TRBJ1-4; unclear D gene. Sequencing input: PBMCs. The chain's CDR3 is CASSDSYEKLFF. CDR3 coding DNA: TGTGCCAGCAGTGATTCGTATGAAAAACTGTTTTTT.